This TCR beta chain came from a study of T-cell reconstitution after alpha-beta-depleted transplantation in children. Study results and limitations: Reported findings indicate that, about two months after transplant, alpha-beta T cells came from several hundred expanded clones, which were derived from non-depleted graft cells.

CDR1 LGHNA and CDR2 YNFKEQ come from the germline V gene. CDR3 length: 15 amino acids. Trimming took 0 bases from V and 1 from J, leaving 9 bases between them. The library targeted TCRbeta and was prepared with unique molecular identifiers. TCRdb redid the calling of the PCR reads with MiXCR, one entry per CDR3 protein. The repertoire holds 600,000 or so distinct CDR3 sequences, with roughly 24% as singletons. This clonotype was counted a few times. Its antigen is not identified. This sequence joins TRBV4-2 and TRBJ2-5; D is perhaps TRBD1 or TRBD2 (5 bases each). Sequencing used PBMCs, mostly from graft donor cells, obtained 360 days after TCRalphabeta/CD19-depleted stem cell transplant. This clonotype originated in a boy under three years old who had a stem cell transplant for acute myeloid leukemia, so the T cells may come from the graft donor. The CDR3 nucleotides read TGTGCCAGCAGCCAAGATCCGGGACCCCAAGAGACCCAGTACTTC. It is translated as CASSQDPGPQETQYF.